Below are 30 T cell receptor beta chains sequenced from a single sample in a study of T-cell memory formation after mild COVID-19. TCRdb analysed the 5' RACE reads with MiXCR anew, one entry per CDR3 protein. The sample lists roughly 600,000 distinct CDR3 sequences, roughly 18% occurring once. Sequenced material: PBMCs or a T cell subset sorted from them (not recorded which). These receptors originate from an adult woman who had mild COVID-19 (a few samples of this study predate the infection). Cell type and time point are not known.

This clonotype was seen more than once but under ten times. The J gene is TRBJ2-1, the V gene TRBV29-1; TRBD2 agrees at 9 bases. This CDR3 has 13 residues. After removal of 7 bases from V and 9 bases from J, the junction contained 10 bases not matched to a gene. The germline CDR1 and CDR2 sequences are SQVTM and ANQGSEA. CDR3 sequence (DNA): TGCAGCGCCCACCAAAGCGGGGGGCCTGAGCAGTTCTTC. Protein: CSAHQSGGPEQFF.

The chain links TRBV6-2 or TRBV6-3 to TRBJ1-5, with TRBD1 identical over 7 bases. The V and J ends lost 0 bases and 4 bases, in that order; junction bases with no gene match: 6. This CDR3 spans 16 amino acids. Germline loops: CDR1 MNHEY, CDR2 SVGEGT. CDR3 coding DNA: TGTGCCAGCAGTTACTCGCGAGGGACAGCTAATCAGCCCCAGCATTTT. Protein: CASSYSRGTANQPQHF.

The table lists this clonotype with a few counts. CDR3 sequence: CSVGTAANTEAFF. The DNA for the CDR3 is TGCAGCGTTGGGACGGCTGCGAACACTGAAGCTTTCTTT. The chain recombines TRBV29-1 with TRBJ1-1; D unclear. V gave up 4 bases and J gave up 1 base, with 10 bases separating them. CDR3 length equals 13 residues. Germline-derived CDR1 and CDR2 are SQVTM and ANQGSEA.

The rearrangement uses TRBV6-5 and TRBJ2-7; possibly TRBD1 or TRBD2 for D (5 bases each). Trimming left V 0 bases short and J 2 bases short, with 17 bases between. Germline V gene data show CDR1 as MNHEY and CDR2 as SVGAGI. This CDR3 is built from 17 residues. This chain's CDR3 is CASSYSRVAGSPYEQYF. DNA for the CDR3: TGTGCCAGCAGTTACTCGAGAGTGGCAGGGAGCCCCTACGAGCAGTACTTC.

This chain links TRBV9 with TRBJ2-2, with a weak D call TRBD2 (5 bases). The CDR3 totals 17 residues. Trimming removed 0 bases from V and 6 bases from J, with 18 bases in between. The germline gives CDR1 SGDLS, CDR2 YYNGEE. The CDR3 here is CASSVGYRERRPGELFF. The DNA for the CDR3 is TGTGCCAGCAGCGTAGGTTATAGGGAGAGACGTCCCGGGGAGCTGTTTTTT. Using reference TRBV9 and TRBJ2-2 for the parts outside the CDR3, the full variable domain is DSGVTQTPKHLITATGQRVTLRCSPRSGDLSVYWYQQSLDQGLQFLIQYYNGEERAKGNILERFSAQQFPDLHSELNLSSLELGDSALYFCASSVGYRERRPGELFFGEGSRLTVL.

There are a few counts of this clonotype. The chain recombines TRBV10-3 with TRBJ2-7; D may be TRBD1 (5 bases). CDR1 is ENHRY and CDR2 is SYGVKD in the germline V gene. V was trimmed by 8 bases and J by 5 bases, leaving 13 bases between them. The CDR3 contains 12 residues. CDR3 region: CAILDRKNEQYF. CDR3 in DNA: TGTGCCATCCTCGACAGAAAGAACGAGCAGTACTTC.

Ten or more counts support this clonotype. The chain couples TRBV7-9 to TRBJ2-5, with D tentatively TRBD2 (6 bases). The CDR3 is made up of 13 amino acids. Germline-derived CDR1 and CDR2 are SEHNR and FQNEAQ (reference sequence). V was trimmed by 5 bases and J by 2 bases, leaving 9 bases between them. The CDR3 sequence is CASSRDLQETQYF. Here the CDR3 DNA reads TGTGCCAGCAGCCGGGACTTACAAGAGACCCAGTACTTC.

This clonotype was detected a few times. The chain recombines TRBV5-1 with TRBJ1-4, with D tentatively TRBD1 (6 bases). Trimming removed 4 bases at V and 6 bases at J, with 13 bases between. From germline, CDR1 is SGHRS and CDR2 YFSETQ. The CDR3 consists of 14 residues. CDR3: CASSAGHLDEKLFF. DNA for the CDR3: TGCGCCAGCAGCGCGGGACATCTCGATGAAAAACTGTTTTTT.

In its sample, this clonotype was seen a few times. The J gene is TRBJ2-1, the V gene TRBV4-1; 12 bases are a match to TRBD2. J was trimmed by 6 bases and V by 2 bases; bases with no gene match: 5. The CDR3 loop spans 16 amino acids. The germline V gene has CDR1 MGHRA and CDR2 YSYEKL. The CDR3: CASSQLLAGGGNEQFF. CDR3 nucleotide sequence: TGCGCCAGCAGCCAACTACTAGCGGGGGGAGGCAATGAGCAGTTCTTC.

This clonotype has just a few counts. The chain carries TRBV12-3 or TRBV12-4 and TRBJ1-2, with D perhaps TRBD1 (5 bases). The CDR3 length is 12 residues. V lost 4 bases to trimming and J lost 4 bases, with 7 bases between them. This chain's CDR3 is CASSWGVYGYTF. The CDR3 bases are TGTGCCAGCAGTTGGGGGGTCTATGGCTACACCTTC.

This clonotype was counted between two and nine times. The chain employs TRBV29-1 and TRBJ2-7, with 9 bases lining up with TRBD1. The CDR3 has 13 amino acids. The junction had 8 bases not matched to a gene; V was cut back by 4 bases and J by 7 bases. In germline, CDR1 is SQVTM, CDR2 ANQGSEA. The CDR3 loop reads CSVVRDREREQYF. The CDR3 nucleotides read TGCAGCGTTGTAAGGGACAGGGAGCGGGAGCAGTACTTC.

This clonotype showed up many times. The CDR3 loop is CASSGYSTGANEQFF. DNA for the CDR3: TGTGCCAGCAGCGGTTATTCGACAGGGGCGAATGAGCAGTTCTTC. V gene TRBV7-6 combines with J gene TRBJ2-1, with TRBD1 matching over 8 bases. The CDR3 spans 15 residues. Per the germline V gene, CDR1 is SGHVS and CDR2 is FNYEAQ. The J segment lost 7 bases and the V segment lost 5 bases, leaving 10 bases of the junction unmatched.

This clonotype was observed a few times. The J gene is TRBJ2-1, the V gene TRBV7-9; D call uncertain. Trimming cost V 7 bases and J 4 bases, with 11 bases left between them. The CDR3 length is 13 residues. Germline V gene data show CDR1 as SEHNR and CDR2 as FQNEAQ (reference sequence). The CDR3 spells CASKADLYNEQFF. CDR3 DNA: TGTGCCAGCAAGGCGGATCTATACAATGAGCAGTTCTTC.

This clonotype has just a few counts. The genes are TRBV12-3 or TRBV12-4 and TRBJ1-1; D is possibly TRBD1 (5 bases). V was clipped by 1 base and J by 11 bases, with 26 bases between them. The CDR3 length is 17 residues. CDR3 in DNA: TGTGCCAGCAGTTTAGGGGAGGCAGGGCTAGGTCGAGGTCCTGCTTTCTTT. Translating gives CASSLGEAGLGRGPAFF.

V gene TRBV20-1 combines with J gene TRBJ2-4; TRBD2 matches 7 bases. V lost 3 bases and J lost 6; bases outside the gene matches: 8. Germline V CDR1 and CDR2: DFQATT, SNEGSKA (reference sequence). The CDR3 is 14 residues long. CDR3 coding DNA: TGCAGTGCTAGGCCCGCGGGAGTTTCAAACATTCAGTACTTC. It yields the protein CSARPAGVSNIQYF.

The rearrangement links TRBV19 to TRBJ1-5, with no clear D. CDR1 is LNHDA and CDR2 is SQIVND in the germline V gene (reference sequence). V gave up 3 bases and J gave up 2 bases, with 8 bases separating them. The CDR3 runs 14 residues. In DNA form, the CDR3 reads TGTGCCAGTAGTATCAGCCAGGGCAATCAGCCCCAGCATTTT. The encoded protein is CASSISQGNQPQHF. Full variable domain (missing parts from reference TRBV19 and TRBJ1-5): DGGITQSPKYLFRKEGQNVTLSCEQNLNHDAMYWYRQDPGQGLRLIYYSQIVNDFQKGDIAEGYSVSREKKESFPLTVTSAQKNPTAFYLCASSISQGNQPQHFGDGTRLSIL.

The table lists this clonotype with many counts. The CDR3 reads CASSPGQGGNTEAFF. DNA of the CDR3: TGTGCCAGCAGCCCGGGACAGGGGGGGAACACTGAAGCTTTCTTT. The chain joins TRBV18 to TRBJ1-1; 11 nucleotides agree with TRBD1. The germline V gene has CDR1 KGHSH and CDR2 LQKENI. CDR3 length: 15 amino acids. J lost 1 base, V lost 8 bases, and 6 bases had no gene match.

This clonotype was found a few times. A read error may account for a junction end that differs from germline. The DNA for the CDR3 is TGTGCTAGCAGCTTAGATGACGGGTATACGCAGTATTTT. It specifies CASSLDDGYTQYF. The chain links TRBV7-7 to TRBJ2-3; D ambiguous. Germline V lookup: CDR1 SSHAT, CDR2 FNYEAQ (reference sequence). This CDR3 is 13 amino acids long.

This clonotype was observed a few times. The chain combines TRBV27 with TRBJ2-7, with no clear D. In germline, CDR1 is MNHEY, CDR2 SMNVEV (reference sequence). V was trimmed by 2 bases and J by 5 bases, leaving 13 bases between them. The CDR3 is 14 residues long. CDR3 DNA sequence: TGTGCCAGCAGTTTAGCCCGCCCGGACCACGAGCAGTACTTC. Translation: CASSLARPDHEQYF.

This clonotype appeared a few times. The chain couples TRBV27 to TRBJ2-1; the D is unclear. V gave up 4 bases and J gave up 6 bases, with 16 bases separating them. Germline V CDR1 and CDR2: MNHEY, SMNVEV (reference sequence). The CDR3 spans 15 residues. This CDR3 is CASSYRLREGNEQFF. The CDR3 DNA sequence: TGTGCCAGCAGTTACCGCTTAAGGGAAGGCAATGAGCAGTTCTTC.

The V call is TRBV6-6, the J call TRBJ2-3; maybe TRBD2 (6 bases). This CDR3 has 14 residues. The V and J ends lost 6 bases and 1 base respectively, with 11 bases between them. Germline V gene sequence: CDR1 MNHNY, CDR2 SVGAGI (reference sequence). The chain's CDR3 is CASSRDFRTDTQYF. CDR3 coding DNA: TGTGCCAGCAGCCGGGACTTCCGCACAGATACGCAGTATTTT.

The chain has TRBV12-3 or TRBV12-4 and TRBJ2-2; the match to TRBD2 covers 11 bases. The CDR3 extends over 18 amino acids. The V and J ends lost 5 bases and 6 bases, in that order; junction bases with no gene match: 14. CDR3 region: CASSAGLAGPLLAGELFF. The CDR3 DNA sequence: TGTGCCAGCAGTGCCGGACTAGCGGGCCCCCTTTTGGCCGGGGAGCTGTTTTTT.

The chain links TRBV5-1 to TRBJ1-2, with a weak D call TRBD1 (6 bases). Per germline, CDR1 SGHRS and CDR2 YFSETQ. The CDR3 contains 13 residues. The germline V and J ends were trimmed by 0 bases and 6 bases, with 9 bases remaining between them. Here the CDR3 DNA reads TGCGCCAGCAGCTTGGCAGGGGAAGATGGCTACACCTTC. Translation gives CASSLAGEDGYTF.

J is TRBJ2-1 and V is TRBV24-1; 15 bases are shared with TRBD2. The CDR3 is made up of 16 amino acids. V lost 4 bases to trimming and J lost 8 bases; unmatched junction nucleotides: 5. Per the germline V gene, CDR1 is KGHDR and CDR2 is SFDVKD. The CDR3 DNA reads as TGTGCCACCAGTGACTCGAGGACTAGCGGGAGGGATGAGCAGTTCTTC. It specifies CATSDSRTSGRDEQFF.

The table lists this clonotype with many counts. The chain uses TRBV30 and TRBJ2-2; TRBD2 agrees at 7 bases. Germline assignment: CDR1 GTSNPN and CDR2 SVGIG (reference sequence). CDR3 length: 17 residues. J was trimmed by 3 bases and V by 4 bases; bases with no gene match: 14. CDR3 coding DNA: TGTGCCTGGATTCCCTTCGTTGCGGGAGCTTACACCGGGGAGCTGTTTTTT. Its protein is CAWIPFVAGAYTGELFF.

This clonotype was found once. The V and J genes are TRBV20-1 and TRBJ2-7; possibly TRBD1 for D (5 bases). The CDR3 consists of 12 residues. V lost 0 bases and J 6 bases, leaving 9 bases between the germline ends. Germline V gene sequence: CDR1 DFQATT, CDR2 SNEGSKA (reference sequence). The CDR3 DNA reads TGCAGTGCTAGAGATCCAGGGATCGAGCAGTACTTC. Its translation: CSARDPGIEQYF.

CDR3 nucleotides: TGCGCCAGCAGCCACGCGGCAGCGGGGGGACCCTACGAGCAGTACTTC. As protein: CASSHAAAGGPYEQYF. The J gene is TRBJ2-7, the V gene TRBV4-1; 9 bases match TRBD2. CDR1 is MGHRA and CDR2 is YSYEKL in the germline V gene. Trimming took 3 bases from V and 2 from J; bases not matched to a gene: 8. The CDR3 is 16 amino acids.

This clonotype was observed a handful of times. The V and J genes are TRBV20-1 and TRBJ1-1; D gene unclear. This CDR3 is 11 amino acids long. Trimming stripped 6 bases from V and 6 bases from J, with 11 bases between. Looked up from germline, CDR1 is DFQATT and CDR2 is SNEGSKA (reference sequence). CDR3 protein: CSAPREAEAFF. CDR3 sequence (DNA): TGCAGTGCCCCTAGGGAGGCTGAAGCTTTCTTT.

The chain couples TRBV7-8 to TRBJ2-1, with 9 bases that match TRBD1. The CDR3 loop spans 15 amino acids. CDR1 and CDR2 from the germline V gene are SGHVS and FQNEAQ. The ends lost 4 bases at V and 5 bases at J; junction bases unmatched: 6. CDR3 bases: TGTGCCAGCAGCTCGCCGGGACAGGGTCACAATGAGCAGTTCTTC. Encoded protein: CASSSPGQGHNEQFF. The full variable domain, in which reference TRBV7-8 and TRBJ2-1 provide the parts outside the CDR3, is GAGVSQSPRYKVAKRGQDVALRCDPISGHVSLFWYQQALGQGPEFLTYFQNEAQLDKSGLPSDRFFAERPEGSVSTLKIQRTQQEDSAVYLCASSSPGQGHNEQFFGPGTRLTVL.

This clonotype was detected a few times. CDR3 in amino acids: CASSLGPGFENEKLFF. In DNA form, the CDR3 reads TGTGCCAGCAGCTTAGGGCCGGGTTTTGAAAATGAAAAACTGTTTTTT. V and J are TRBV7-9 and TRBJ1-4; the D is unclear. V dropped 1 base and J dropped 5 bases, with 14 bases sitting between them. Germline CDR1 reads SEHNR; CDR2 reads FQNEAQ (reference sequence). CDR3 length: 16 residues.